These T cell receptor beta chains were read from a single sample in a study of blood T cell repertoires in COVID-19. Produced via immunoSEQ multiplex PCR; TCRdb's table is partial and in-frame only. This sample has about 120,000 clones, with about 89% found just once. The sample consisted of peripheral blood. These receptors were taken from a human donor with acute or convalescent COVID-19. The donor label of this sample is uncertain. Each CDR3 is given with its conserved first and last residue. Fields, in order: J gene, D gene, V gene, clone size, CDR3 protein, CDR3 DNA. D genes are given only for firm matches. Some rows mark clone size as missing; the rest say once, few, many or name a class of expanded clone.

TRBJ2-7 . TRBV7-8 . CASSLGLGYEQYF TGTGCCAGCAGTCTCGGACTCGGCTACGAGCAGTACTTC
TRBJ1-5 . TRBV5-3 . CARSLSRNQPQHF TGTGCCAGAAGCTTGAGCAGGAATCAGCCCCAGCATTTT
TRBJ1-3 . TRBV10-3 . CAISDMANSGNTIYF TGTGCCATCAGTGATATGGCCAACTCTGGAAACACCATATATTTT
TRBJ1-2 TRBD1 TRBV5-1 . CASSLGQANYGYTF TGCGCCAGCAGCCTTGGACAGGCAAACTATGGCTACACCTTC
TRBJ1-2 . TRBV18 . CASSPPSRQGYTF TGTGCCAGCTCACCACCGTCCCGACAGGGCTACACCTTC
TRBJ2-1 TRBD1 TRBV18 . CASSPAGGTYNEQFF TGTGCCAGCTCACCAGCAGGGGGCACCTACAATGAGCAGTTCTTC
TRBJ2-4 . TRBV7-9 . CASSTDRYLAKNIQYF TGTGCCAGCAGCACTGACAGATACTTAGCCAAAAACATTCAGTACTTC
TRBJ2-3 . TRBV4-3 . CASSPPGADTQYF TGCGCCAGCAGTCCTCCCGGGGCAGATACGCAGTATTTT
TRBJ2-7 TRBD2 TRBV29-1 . CSVRTSGSYEQYF TGCAGCGTGCGGACTAGCGGGAGCTACGAGCAGTACTTC
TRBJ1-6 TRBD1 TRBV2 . CASSAGTGVGNSPLHF TGTGCCAGCAGTGCTGGGACAGGGGTGGGGAATTCACCCCTCCACTTT
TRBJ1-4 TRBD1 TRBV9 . CASSVDRGNEKLFF TGTGCCAGCAGCGTAGACAGGGGGAATGAAAAACTGTTTTTT
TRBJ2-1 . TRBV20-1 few CSASPYNEQFF TGCAGTGCGAGCCCGTACAATGAGCAGTTCTTC
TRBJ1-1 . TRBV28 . CASSWGGNEAFF TGTGCCAGCAGTTGGGGAGGTAATGAAGCTTTCTTT
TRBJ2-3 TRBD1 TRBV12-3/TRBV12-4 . CASRPGQYTQYF TGTGCCAGCAGGCCGGGACAGTATACGCAGTATTTT
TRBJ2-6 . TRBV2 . CASSRTASGANVLTF TGTGCCAGCAGTCGGACTGCCTCTGGGGCCAACGTCCTGACTTTC
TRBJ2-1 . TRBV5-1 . CASRANWGVDNEQFF TGCGCCAGCAGGGCAAATTGGGGGGTTGACAATGAGCAGTTCTTC
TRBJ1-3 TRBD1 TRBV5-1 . CASSPGQNLNTIYF TGCGCCAGCAGCCCGGGACAGAACCTAAACACCATATATTTT
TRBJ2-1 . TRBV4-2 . CASSQVGRTLYNEQFF TGTGCCAGCAGCCAAGTTGGAAGGACACTCTACAATGAGCAGTTCTTC
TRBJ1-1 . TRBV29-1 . CSVVGGGTEAFF TGCAGCGTTGTTGGGGGGGGCACTGAAGCTTTCTTT
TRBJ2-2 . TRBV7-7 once CASSLAGDGRTGELFF TGTGCCAGCAGCTTAGCTGGGGATGGGAGAACCGGGGAGCTGTTTTTT
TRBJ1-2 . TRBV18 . CASSLPQGSTYGYTF TGTGCCAGCTCGCTACCTCAGGGTTCTACCTATGGCTACACCTTC
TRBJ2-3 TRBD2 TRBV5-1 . CASSSTERLASTDTQYF TGCGCCAGCAGCTCCACGGAGAGACTAGCGAGCACAGATACGCAGTATTTT
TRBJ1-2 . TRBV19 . CASSLLLGGATGYTF TGTGCCAGTAGTCTCCTCTTGGGAGGGGCTACGGGCTACACCTTC
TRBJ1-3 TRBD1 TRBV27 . CASSRQGENTIYF TGTGCCAGCAGTCGACAGGGGGAAAACACCATATATTTT
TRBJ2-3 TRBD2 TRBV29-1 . CSVGTSQGDTQYF TGCAGCGTTGGGACTAGCCAGGGGGATACGCAGTATTTT
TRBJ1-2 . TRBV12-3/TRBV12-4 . CASSSPQGGYTF TGTGCCAGCAGTTCGCCCCAGGGAGGCTACACCTTC
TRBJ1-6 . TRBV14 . CASSQGLWGRSPLHF TGTGCCAGCAGCCAAGGACTCTGGGGCAGATCACCCCTCCACTTT
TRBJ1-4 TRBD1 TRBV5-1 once CASSRQGGASEKLFF TGCGCCAGCAGCAGGCAAGGGGGCGCCAGTGAAAAACTGTTTTTT
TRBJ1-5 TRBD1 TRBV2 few CASHNRGSNQPQHF TGTGCCAGCCACAACAGGGGTAGCAATCAGCCCCAGCATTTT
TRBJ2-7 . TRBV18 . CASSREAYEQYF TGTGCCAGCTCACGAGAGGCCTACGAGCAGTACTTC
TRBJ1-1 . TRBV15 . CATSAGQSSEAFF TGTGCCACCAGCGCCGGACAATCGAGTGAAGCTTTCTTT
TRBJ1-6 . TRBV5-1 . CASSLVSGAQGSGSPLHF TGCGCCAGCAGCTTGGTATCTGGGGCTCAGGGTAGTGGTTCACCCCTCCACTTT
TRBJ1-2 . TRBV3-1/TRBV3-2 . CASSQGSYGGMAGYTF TGTGCCAGCAGCCAAGGTTCATATGGAGGGATGGCCGGCTACACCTTC
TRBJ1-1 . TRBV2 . CASGAYLGATEAFF TGTGCCAGCGGCGCCTATCTGGGGGCCACTGAAGCTTTCTTT
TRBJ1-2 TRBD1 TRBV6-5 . CASGRQGGNYGYTF TGTGCCAGCGGAAGACAGGGGGGAAACTATGGCTACACCTTC
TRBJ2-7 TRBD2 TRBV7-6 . CASSSEREGYEQYF TGTGCCAGCAGCAGCGAGCGGGAGGGCTACGAGCAGTACTTC
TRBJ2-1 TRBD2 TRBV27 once CASSSLAGGLSSYNEQFF TGTGCCAGCAGTTCACTAGCGGGGGGGCTAAGCTCCTACAATGAGCAGTTCTTC
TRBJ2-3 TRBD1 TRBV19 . CASSPRGTGFSDTQYF TGTGCCAGTAGTCCAAGAGGGACAGGGTTTTCAGATACGCAGTATTTT
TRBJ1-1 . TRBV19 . CASNRHPENTEAFF TGTGCCAGTAACCGACACCCTGAGAACACTGAAGCTTTCTTT
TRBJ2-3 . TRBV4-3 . CASSQQVVADTQYF TGCGCCAGCAGCCAACAGGTTGTCGCAGATACGCAGTATTTT
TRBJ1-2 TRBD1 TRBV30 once CAWSPGQDGYTF TGTGCCTGGTCTCCGGGACAGGATGGCTACACCTTC
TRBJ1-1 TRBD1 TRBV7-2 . CASSFPGTGTPFF TGTGCCAGCAGCTTTCCCGGGACAGGGACGCCTTTCTTT
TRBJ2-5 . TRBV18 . CASSPLGGETQYF TGTGCCAGCTCACCACTAGGGGGAGAGACCCAGTACTTC
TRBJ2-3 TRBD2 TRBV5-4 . CASSTSGSTDTQYF TGTGCCAGCAGCACTAGCGGGAGCACAGATACGCAGTATTTT
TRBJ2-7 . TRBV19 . CASSPAWSLEQYF TGTGCCAGTAGTCCCGCCTGGAGTCTCGAGCAGTACTTC
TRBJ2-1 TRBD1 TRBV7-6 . CASSLGTGGLYNEQFF TGTGCCAGCAGCTTAGGGACAGGGGGCCTATACAATGAGCAGTTCTTC